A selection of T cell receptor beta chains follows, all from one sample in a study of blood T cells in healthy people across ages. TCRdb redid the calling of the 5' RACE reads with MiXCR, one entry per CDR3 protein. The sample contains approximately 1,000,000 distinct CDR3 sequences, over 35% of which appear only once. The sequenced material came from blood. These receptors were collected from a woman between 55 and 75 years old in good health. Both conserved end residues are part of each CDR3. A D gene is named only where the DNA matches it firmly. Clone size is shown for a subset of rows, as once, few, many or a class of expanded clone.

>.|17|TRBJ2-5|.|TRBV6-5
CASSYTYFGGPQETQYF
TGTGCCAGCAGTTACACCTATTTCGGGGGGCCCCAAGAGACCCAGTACTTC
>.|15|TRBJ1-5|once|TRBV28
CASSLRQSSNQPQHF
TGTGCCAGCAGTTTAAGGCAGAGTAGCAATCAGCCCCAGCATTTT
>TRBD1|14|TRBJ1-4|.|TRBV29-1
CSVGTVTTNEKLFF
TGCAGCGTGGGGACAGTAACCACTAATGAAAAACTGTTTTTT
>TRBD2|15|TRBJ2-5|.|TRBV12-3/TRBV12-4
CASSWGGPNLETQYF
TGTGCCAGCAGTTGGGGAGGGCCGAATTTAGAGACCCAGTACTTC
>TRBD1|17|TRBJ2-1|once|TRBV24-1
CATGDNPGGSSYNEQFF
TGTGCCACCGGTGACAACCCAGGGGGCAGCTCCTACAATGAGCAGTTCTTC
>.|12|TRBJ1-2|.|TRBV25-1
CATRQGNYGYTF
TGTGCCACGAGGCAGGGTAACTATGGCTACACCTTC
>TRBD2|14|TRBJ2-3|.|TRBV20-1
CSAGRDYSTDTQYF
TGCAGTGCAGGCCGGGACTACTCCACAGATACGCAGTATTTT
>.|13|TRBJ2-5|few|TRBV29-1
CSVERRGGETQYF
TGCAGCGTTGAAAGGAGGGGTGGTGAGACCCAGTACTTC
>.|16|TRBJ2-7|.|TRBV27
CASSLVRQGQAYEQYF
TGTGCCAGCAGTTTAGTGAGGCAGGGGCAAGCCTACGAGCAGTACTTC
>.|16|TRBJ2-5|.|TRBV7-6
CASSLDWGGGQETQYF
TGTGCCAGCAGCTTAGATTGGGGTGGGGGCCAAGAGACCCAGTACTTC
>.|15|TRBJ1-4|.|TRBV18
CASSPNLGGDEKLFF
TGTGCCAGCTCACCCAACCTTGGGGGGGATGAAAAACTGTTTTTT
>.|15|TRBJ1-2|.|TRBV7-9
CASSLEGLLDYGYTF
TGTGCCAGCAGCTTGGAGGGACTCCTTGACTATGGCTACACCTTC
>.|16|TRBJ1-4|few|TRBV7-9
CASSFGRGATNEKLFF
TGTGCCAGCAGCTTCGGCAGGGGCGCAACTAATGAAAAACTGTTTTTT
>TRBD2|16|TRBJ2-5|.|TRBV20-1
CSARVLTSGEQETQYF
TGCAGTGCTAGAGTCCTGACTAGCGGGGAACAAGAGACCCAGTACTTC
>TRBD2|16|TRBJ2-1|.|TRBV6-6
CASSYSREGLWDEQFF
TGTGCCAGCAGTTACTCGCGGGAGGGCCTATGGGATGAGCAGTTCTTC
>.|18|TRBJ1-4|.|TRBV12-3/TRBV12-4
CASSQPTGLKAGSEKLFF
TGTGCCAGCAGCCAACCTACAGGCTTAAAGGCTGGAAGTGAAAAACTGTTTTTT
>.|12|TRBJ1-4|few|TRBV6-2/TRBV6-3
CASRDWNEKLFF
TGTGCCAGCCGGGACTGGAATGAAAAACTGTTTTTT
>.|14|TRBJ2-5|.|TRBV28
CASKGFRGRETQYF
TGTGCCAGCAAGGGATTCAGGGGCCGAGAGACCCAGTACTTC
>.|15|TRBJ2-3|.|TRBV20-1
CSARKDPSAEDTQYF
TGCAGTGCTAGAAAAGACCCTAGCGCCGAAGATACGCAGTATTTT
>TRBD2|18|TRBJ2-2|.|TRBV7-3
CASSLDAGESADTGELFF
TGTGCCAGCAGCTTAGACGCGGGAGAAAGCGCGGACACCGGGGAGCTGTTTTTT
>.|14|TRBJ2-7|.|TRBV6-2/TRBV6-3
CASTARASSYEQYF
TGTGCCAGCACTGCCAGGGCGAGCTCCTACGAGCAGTACTTC
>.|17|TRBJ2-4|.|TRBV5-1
CASSLEGFGSAKNIQYF
TGCGCCAGCAGCTTAGAAGGGTTCGGTTCTGCCAAAAACATTCAGTACTTC